The clone carrying this T cell receptor (beta chain) occurred once. Per the germline V gene, CDR1 is MGHRA and CDR2 is YSYEKL. Trimming at V came to 4 bases and at J to 6 bases, leaving 11 bases not matched to a gene. CDR3 length: 16 residues. Generated by immunoSEQ multiplex PCR, the TCRdb table keeps only in-frame clones and is missing some. The data contain roughly 130,000 clones, 80% to 90% of them singletons. The data belong to a study of cytomegalovirus exposure and HLA in healthy donors. The receptor comes from a man aged 18 to 30 in good health and CMV-seronegative. The rearrangement links TRBV4-1 to TRBJ2-1; 8 bases agree with TRBD2. The specimen sequenced was PBMCs. DNA of the CDR3: TGCGCCAGCAGCCCATCGAGCGGGAGTGGCCTCAATGAGCAGTTCTTC. Translated: CASSPSSGSGLNEQFF.